The clone carrying this TCR beta chain is medium-sized within its sample. The antigen remains unidentified. Germline and genes: mouse. From the germline J gene comes the end of the CDR3, since the read stops 1 residue before it. The time point: mouse harvest day 14 after allogeneic transplant. The graft held 10^6 splenic CD5+ T cells and 10^7 T-cell-depleted bone marrow cells. This specimen belongs to a study of tissue T cells after allogeneic stem cell transplantation. Study-level findings and limits: In patients and mice, blood and spleen missed much of tissue repertoire.

Germline V lookup: CDR1 SGHSA, CDR2 FRNQAP. The CDR3 is 12 amino acids. V dropped 5 bases and J dropped 4 bases, with 8 bases sitting between them. Some clones are missing from TCRdb's copy, which holds only in-frame ones; the method was immunoSEQ multiplex PCR. The sample lists roughly 8,600 clones, approximately 40% occurring once. Source material: skin. The chain joins TRBV16 to TRBJ1-2; a weak D match, TRBD1 (5 bases). The clonotype comes from a female BALB/c mouse given C57BL/6 T cells with graft-versus-host disease after an allogeneic hematopoietic cell transplant. The CDR3 is CASSQGGSDYTF. The sequenced CDR3 bases are TGTGCAAGCAGCCAGGGCGGCTCCGACTACACC.